This is a list of T cell receptor beta chains from one sample in a study of CD8+ T cells in alopecia areata. The assay was immunoSEQ multiplex PCR, and TCRdb's table has in-frame clones only and misses some. The sample holds 150,000 to 200,000 clones, 60% seen once. This material consisted of CD4+ T cells sorted from blood, taken at week 24, from a patient treated with tofacitinib. The receptors originated from a human donor with alopecia areata. CDR3s include the opening cysteine and the closing phenylalanine or tryptophan. D genes are given only for firm matches. Rows may omit the clone size; those that give it use once, few, many or a size class.

clone size,J gene,V gene,D gene,CDR3 length,CDR3 protein,CDR3 DNA
.,TRBJ1-6,TRBV19,.,14,CASSNLGRYSPLHF,TGTGCCAGTAGTAATCTGGGAAGATATTCACCCCTCCACTTT
once,TRBJ1-1,TRBV30,.,15,CAWSASDRLNTEAFF,TGTGCCTGGAGTGCCTCGGACAGATTGAACACTGAAGCTTTCTTT
.,TRBJ1-2,TRBV25-1,.,14,CASSDLSVGYGYTF,TGTGCCAGCAGTGACTTGTCGGTGGGGTATGGCTACACCTTC
.,TRBJ2-7,TRBV5-1,.,14,CASSLGYSTYEQYF,TGCGCCAGCAGCTTGGGTTACAGCACCTACGAGCAGTACTTC
.,TRBJ1-1,TRBV29-1,.,13,CSVVLLMNTEAFF,TGCAGCGTTGTGTTACTCATGAACACTGAAGCTTTCTTT
.,TRBJ2-7,TRBV27,.,13,CASSLVGPYEQYF,TGTGCCAGCAGTTTGGTAGGGCCCTACGAGCAGTACTTC
.,TRBJ1-2,TRBV7-8,.,13,CASSSTASGGYTF,TGTGCCAGCAGCTCGACGGCGAGTGGCGGCTACACCTTC
.,TRBJ1-1,TRBV29-1,.,12,CSVVGVNTEAFF,TGCAGCGTTGTTGGAGTGAACACTGAAGCTTTCTTT
.,TRBJ2-5,TRBV29-1,.,14,CSVEVRRRKETQYF,TGCAGCGTTGAAGTGCGCAGAAGAAAAGAGACCCAGTACTTC
.,TRBJ2-5,TRBV4-3,.,16,CASSQVGPGGLETQYF,TGCGCCAGCAGCCAAGTTGGGCCCGGGGGGCTGGAGACCCAGTACTTC
few,TRBJ2-2,TRBV7-9,TRBD1,14,CASSLGTGTGELFF,TGTGCCAGCAGCTTAGGGACAGGGACCGGGGAGCTGTTTTTT
once,TRBJ1-1,TRBV5-1,TRBD1,14,CASSLTGGSTEAFF,TGCGCCAGCAGCTTAACAGGGGGGAGCACTGAAGCTTTCTTT
.,TRBJ2-1,TRBV30,.,17,CAWSVLGGGSSYNEQFF,TGTGCCTGGAGTGTATTGGGCGGGGGCAGCTCCTACAATGAGCAGTTCTTC
.,TRBJ1-4,TRBV14,.,15,CASSQDHGVGEKLFF,TGTGCCAGCAGCCAAGATCACGGGGTCGGGGAAAAACTGTTTTTT
.,TRBJ1-5,TRBV25-1,TRBD1,15,CASSEDRVGNQPQHF,TGTGCCAGCAGTGAGGACAGGGTCGGTAATCAGCCCCAGCATTTT
.,TRBJ2-7,TRBV7-9,.,15,CASSSATGRPYEQYF,TGTGCCAGCAGCTCTGCCACGGGACGCCCCTACGAGCAGTACTTC
few,TRBJ1-5,TRBV7-2,.,13,CASSLVSNQPQHF,TGTGCCAGCAGCTTAGTCAGCAATCAGCCCCAGCATTTT
few,TRBJ2-2,TRBV30,.,15,CAWNPGLNPSGELFF,TGTGCCTGGAACCCAGGGCTAAACCCCAGCGGGGAGCTGTTTTTT
few,TRBJ1-5,TRBV27,.,14,CASRNTGRYQPQHF,TGTGCCAGCAGGAACACAGGGCGTTATCAGCCCCAGCATTTT
.,TRBJ2-5,TRBV7-2,TRBD2,16,CASSYQSRGGAETQYF,TGTGCCAGCAGCTACCAGTCGCGGGGGGGCGCGGAGACCCAGTACTTC
few,TRBJ2-3,TRBV4-3,.,15,CASSQEGGSTDTQYF,TGCGCCAGCAGCCAAGAAGGGGGGAGTACAGATACGCAGTATTTT
.,TRBJ1-2,TRBV30,TRBD1,15,CAWSVGGPANYGYTF,TGTGCCTGGAGTGTAGGGGGCCCAGCTAACTATGGCTACACCTTC
.,TRBJ2-3,TRBV5-1,TRBD2,12,CASSPREGTQYF,TGCGCCAGCAGCCCCCGGGAGGGTACGCAGTATTTT
.,TRBJ2-3,TRBV18,.,13,CASSRAATDTQYF,TGTGCCAGCTCAAGGGCGGCCACAGATACGCAGTATTTT
.,TRBJ1-1,TRBV6-1,.,14,CASMVSGLSTEAFF,TGTGCCAGCATGGTATCGGGGTTGAGTACTGAAGCTTTCTTT
.,TRBJ2-2,TRBV5-1,.,14,CASRQEGVTGELFF,TGCGCCAGCAGACAGGAGGGGGTGACGGGCGAGCTGTTTTTT
.,TRBJ2-5,TRBV18,.,15,CASSPPMDPGETQYF,TGTGCCAGCTCACCACCAATGGACCCAGGGGAGACCCAGTACTTC
few,TRBJ1-2,TRBV5-6,.,12,CASGEYEYGYTF,TGTGCCAGCGGGGAGTATGAGTATGGCTACACCTTC
.,TRBJ1-1,TRBV5-6,TRBD1,18,CASSLETGTGLRASEAFF,TGTGCCAGCAGCTTAGAAACCGGGACAGGGTTGAGAGCGTCGGAAGCTTTCTTT
few,TRBJ2-5,TRBV29-1,.,14,CSDAGATGQETQYF,TGCAGCGACGCGGGGGCGACGGGGCAAGAGACCCAGTACTTC
few,TRBJ2-3,TRBV7-2,.,11,CASSTEDTQYF,TGTGCCAGCAGCACGGAGGATACGCAGTATTTT
.,TRBJ1-2,TRBV5-4,TRBD1,15,CASSPRQGKDYGYTF,TGTGCCAGCAGCCCCCGACAGGGAAAGGACTATGGCTACACCTTC
.,TRBJ1-1,TRBV5-6,.,16,CASSLEFGRKFAEAFF,TGTGCCAGCAGCTTGGAGTTTGGACGTAAATTCGCTGAAGCTTTCTTT
once,TRBJ1-2,TRBV27,.,13,CASSRGPTYGYTF,TGTGCCAGCAGCCGAGGTCCCACCTATGGCTACACCTTC
few,TRBJ1-5,TRBV2,TRBD1,23,CASSGLLSVSDRGLGSSNQPQHF,TGTGCCAGCAGTGGTCTCCTCTCCGTCTCCGACAGGGGACTTGGTAGTAGCAATCAGCCCCAGCATTTT
.,TRBJ2-1,TRBV30,TRBD2,16,CAPGLAATSSYNEQFF,TGTGCCCCGGGACTAGCGGCAACGAGCTCCTACAATGAGCAGTTCTTC
once,TRBJ1-2,TRBV27,TRBD1,15,CASRSDRGPLYGYTF,TGTGCCAGCAGATCCGACAGGGGGCCCCTCTATGGCTACACCTTC
.,TRBJ1-1,TRBV5-1,.,14,CASMLQASNTEAFF,TGCGCCAGCATGCTACAGGCGTCTAACACTGAAGCTTTCTTT
.,TRBJ2-3,TRBV30,.,12,CAWRDWRDTQYF,TGTGCCTGGAGGGACTGGAGAGATACGCAGTATTTT
few,TRBJ1-4,TRBV29-1,.,13,CSVLGRFSEKLFF,TGCAGCGTCCTGGGGCGGTTTAGTGAAAAACTGTTTTTT
.,TRBJ1-2,TRBV2,.,14,CASSPDRPFYGYTF,TGTGCCAGCAGCCCTGACAGGCCTTTCTATGGCTACACCTTC
.,TRBJ1-1,TRBV7-2,.,12,CASSLGRIEAFF,TGTGCCAGCAGCTTAGGACGGATTGAAGCTTTCTTT
.,TRBJ1-2,TRBV29-1,.,11,CSVERGRGYTF,TGCAGCGTTGAGAGGGGGAGAGGCTACACCTTC
.,TRBJ2-7,TRBV27,.,14,CASKSLGGNYEQYF,TGTGCCAGCAAATCCCTGGGCGGAAACTACGAGCAGTACTTC
.,TRBJ2-5,TRBV29-1,TRBD2,13,CTTSGTSGETQYF,TGCACCACCTCCGGGACTAGCGGCGAGACCCAGTACTTC
.,TRBJ1-2,TRBV5-4,TRBD1,14,CASSSGQGPYGYTF,TGTGCCAGCAGCTCGGGACAGGGTCCCTATGGCTACACCTTC
few,TRBJ1-6,TRBV5-1,.,16,CASSLGDGPWGQTLHF,TGCGCCAGCAGCTTGGGGGACGGACCGTGGGGGCAGACCCTCCACTTT
.,TRBJ2-1,TRBV11-3,TRBD1,15,CASMGFGTGGNEQFF,TGTGCCAGCATGGGGTTCGGGACAGGTGGGAATGAGCAGTTCTTC
.,TRBJ1-2,TRBV7-2,TRBD1,14,CASRGTGGDYGYTF,TGTGCCAGCAGAGGGACAGGGGGTGACTATGGCTACACCTTC
.,TRBJ2-5,TRBV25-1,TRBD1,13,CASRDRARETQYF,TGTGCCAGCAGAGACAGGGCGAGGGAGACCCAGTACTTC
.,TRBJ2-5,TRBV25-1,TRBD1,16,CASSLGQGGPVQTQYF,TGTGCCAGCAGTTTGGGACAGGGGGGCCCAGTACAGACCCAGTACTTC
.,TRBJ2-3,TRBV7-2,TRBD2,15,CASSLDSAAGGNRDF,TGTGCCAGCAGCTTAGATTCGGCTGCGGGGGGTAACCGGGATTTT
.,TRBJ2-7,TRBV30,TRBD1,15,CAWRPRGTGLYEQYF,TGTGCCTGGCGCCCACGAGGGACAGGCCTTTACGAGCAGTACTTC
.,TRBJ1-1,TRBV5-1,.,13,CASSETANTEAFF,TGCGCCAGCAGCGAAACAGCGAACACTGAAGCTTTCTTT
few,TRBJ2-7,TRBV29-1,.,14,CSVGSGLRVNEQYF,TGCAGCGTTGGATCCGGGCTAAGGGTCAACGAGCAGTACTTC
.,TRBJ1-2,TRBV27,TRBD1,17,CASSLSGPAGQVPGYTF,TGTGCCAGCAGTTTATCGGGCCCCGCAGGACAGGTTCCCGGCTACACCTTC
.,TRBJ1-3,TRBV30,.,14,CAWSLRRLENTIYF,TGTGCCTGGAGTCTTCGGCGCCTAGAAAACACCATATATTTT
.,TRBJ2-5,TRBV5-1,TRBD1,15,CASSLFRGQQETQYF,TGCGCCAGCAGCTTGTTTAGGGGGCAACAAGAGACCCAGTACTTC